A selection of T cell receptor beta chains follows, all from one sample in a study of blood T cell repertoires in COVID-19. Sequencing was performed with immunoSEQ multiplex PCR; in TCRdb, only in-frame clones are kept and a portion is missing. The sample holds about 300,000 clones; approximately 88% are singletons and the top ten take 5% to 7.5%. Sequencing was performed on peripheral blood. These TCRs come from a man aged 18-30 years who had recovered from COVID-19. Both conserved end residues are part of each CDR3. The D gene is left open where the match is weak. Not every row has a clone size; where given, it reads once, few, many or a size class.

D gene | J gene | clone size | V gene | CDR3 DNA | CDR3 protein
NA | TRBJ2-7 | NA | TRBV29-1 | TGCAGCGCCACAGGGCCGCGCTCCTACGAGCAGTACTTC | CSATGPRSYEQYF
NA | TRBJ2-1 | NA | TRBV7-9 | TGTGCCAGCAGCTTAGTGCGGGGGCCAATGGATGAGCAGTTCTTC | CASSLVRGPMDEQFF
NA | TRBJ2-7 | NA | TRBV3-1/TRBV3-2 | TGTGCCAGCAGCCGCGGGAGGACAGGGGCCTACGAGCAGTACTTC | CASSRGRTGAYEQYF
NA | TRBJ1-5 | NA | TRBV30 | TGTGCCTGGAGTGACACCCAACAGGTTGGGCCCCAGCATTTT | CAWSDTQQVGPQHF
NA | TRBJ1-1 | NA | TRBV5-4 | TGTGCCAGCAGGCCCTACCTGAACACTGAAGCTTTCTTT | CASRPYLNTEAFF
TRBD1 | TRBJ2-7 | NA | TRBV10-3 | TGTGCCATCAGTGAAGGGACAGGGTCCTACGAGCAGTACTTC | CAISEGTGSYEQYF
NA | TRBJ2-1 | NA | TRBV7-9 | TGTGCCAGCGGCCCGACAGTAAATTACTACAATGAGCAGTTCTTC | CASGPTVNYYNEQFF
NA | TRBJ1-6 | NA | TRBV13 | TGTGCCAGCAGCCGGGGGAGCTCCTATAATTCACCCCTCCACTTT | CASSRGSSYNSPLHF
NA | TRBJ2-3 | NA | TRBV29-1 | TGCAGCGTTGCGGGTCAAACAGATACGCAGTATTTT | CSVAGQTDTQYF
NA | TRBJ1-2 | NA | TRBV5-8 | TGTGCCAGCAGCTTAGGATCAGGGGACTATGGCTACACCTTC | CASSLGSGDYGYTF
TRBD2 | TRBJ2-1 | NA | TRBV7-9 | TGTGCCAGCAGCTTAGCTAGACTAGCGGGAGGCGAGCAGTTCTTC | CASSLARLAGGEQFF
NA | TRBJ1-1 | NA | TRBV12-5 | TGTGCTAGTGGTTTGGTATCTCAGGGATATGAAGCTTTCTTT | CASGLVSQGYEAFF
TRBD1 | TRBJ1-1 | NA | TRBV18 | TGTGCCAGCAGACGGACAGGGAGGGACACTGAAGCTTTCTTT | CASRRTGRDTEAFF
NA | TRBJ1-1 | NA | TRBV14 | TGTGCCAGCAGCCAAGACAGGGTTTTATACACTGAAGCTTTCTTT | CASSQDRVLYTEAFF
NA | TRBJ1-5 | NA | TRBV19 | TGTGCCAGTAGTGATCGGGGAATTAGCCCTCAGCCCCAGCATTTT | CASSDRGISPQPQHF
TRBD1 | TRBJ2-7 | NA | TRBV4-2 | TGTGCCAGCAGCCCGGGACAGACGATCTCCTACGAGCAGTACTTC | CASSPGQTISYEQYF
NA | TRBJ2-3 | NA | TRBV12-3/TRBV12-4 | TGTGCCAGCAGACGGTACACAGATACGCAGTATTTT | CASRRYTDTQYF
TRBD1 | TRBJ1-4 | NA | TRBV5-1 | TGCGCCAGCAGACGCGAAGGTGGGACAGCCCGACCTGAAAAACTGTTTTTT | CASRREGGTARPEKLFF
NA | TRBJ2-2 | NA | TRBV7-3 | TGTGCCAGCAGCTTAACGGGGGGGACAGGAACTACCACCGGGGAGCTGTTTTTT | CASSLTGGTGTTTGELFF
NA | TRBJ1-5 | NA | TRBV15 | TGTGCCACCAGCAGAGGATCATTGAGTCAGCCCCAGCATTTT | CATSRGSLSQPQHF
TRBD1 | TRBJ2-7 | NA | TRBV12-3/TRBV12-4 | TGTGCCAGCAGTTTCGGACAGGGGTACGAGCAGTACTTC | CASSFGQGYEQYF
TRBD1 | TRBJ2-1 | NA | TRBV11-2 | TGTGCCAGCAGCCCAGGGACAGGGGAGTTCTTC | CASSPGTGEFF
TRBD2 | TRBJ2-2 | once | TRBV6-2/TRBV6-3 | TGTGCCAGCAGTCCGCACATAGCGGGGGCGAACACCGGGGAGCTGTTTTTT | CASSPHIAGANTGELFF
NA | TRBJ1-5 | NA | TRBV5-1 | TGCGCCAGCAGTTATGGGGGCAGCAATCAGCCCCAGCATTTT | CASSYGGSNQPQHF
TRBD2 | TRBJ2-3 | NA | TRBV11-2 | TGTGCCAGCAGCTCGCGACTAGCGGGCCGACCGGATACGCAGTATTTT | CASSSRLAGRPDTQYF
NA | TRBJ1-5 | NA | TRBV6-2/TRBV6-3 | TGTGCCAGCAGTTACACCGGGAATCAGCCCCAGCATTTT | CASSYTGNQPQHF
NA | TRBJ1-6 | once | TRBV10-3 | TGTGCCACCGCCACCGGGAATAATAATTCACCCCTCCACTTT | CATATGNNNSPLHF
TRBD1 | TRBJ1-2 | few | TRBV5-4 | TGTGCCAGCAGCTTGGACAGGGGTTTTGGCTACACCTTC | CASSLDRGFGYTF
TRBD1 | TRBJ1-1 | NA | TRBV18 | TGTGCCAGCTCACACGACAGGGGGCGCCTCACTGAAGCTTTCTTT | CASSHDRGRLTEAFF
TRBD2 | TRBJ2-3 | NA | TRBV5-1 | TGCGCCAGCAGCTTGGGACTAGCGGGGGCTACGCAGTATTTT | CASSLGLAGATQYF
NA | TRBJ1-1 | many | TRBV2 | TGTGCCAGCAGCAATGACAGAAACACTGAAGCTTTCTTT | CASSNDRNTEAFF
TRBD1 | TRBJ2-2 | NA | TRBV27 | TGTGCCAGCAGTCTAACAGGGGGCTCCGGGGAGCTGTTTTTT | CASSLTGGSGELFF